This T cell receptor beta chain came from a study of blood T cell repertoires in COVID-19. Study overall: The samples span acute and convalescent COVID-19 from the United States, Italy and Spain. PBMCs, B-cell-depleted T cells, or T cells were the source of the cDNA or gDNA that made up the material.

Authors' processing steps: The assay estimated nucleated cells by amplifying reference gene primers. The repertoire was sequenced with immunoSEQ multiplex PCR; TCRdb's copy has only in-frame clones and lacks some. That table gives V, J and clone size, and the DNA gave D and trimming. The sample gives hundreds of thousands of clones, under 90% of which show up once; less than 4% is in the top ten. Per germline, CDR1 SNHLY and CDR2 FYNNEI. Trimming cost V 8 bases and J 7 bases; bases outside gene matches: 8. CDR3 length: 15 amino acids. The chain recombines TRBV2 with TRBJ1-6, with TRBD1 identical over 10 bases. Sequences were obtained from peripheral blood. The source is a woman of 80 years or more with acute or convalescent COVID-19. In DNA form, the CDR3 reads TGTGCCAGCCAATGGGGACAGGGGTTAAATTCACCCCTCCACTTT. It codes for CASQWGQGLNSPLHF.